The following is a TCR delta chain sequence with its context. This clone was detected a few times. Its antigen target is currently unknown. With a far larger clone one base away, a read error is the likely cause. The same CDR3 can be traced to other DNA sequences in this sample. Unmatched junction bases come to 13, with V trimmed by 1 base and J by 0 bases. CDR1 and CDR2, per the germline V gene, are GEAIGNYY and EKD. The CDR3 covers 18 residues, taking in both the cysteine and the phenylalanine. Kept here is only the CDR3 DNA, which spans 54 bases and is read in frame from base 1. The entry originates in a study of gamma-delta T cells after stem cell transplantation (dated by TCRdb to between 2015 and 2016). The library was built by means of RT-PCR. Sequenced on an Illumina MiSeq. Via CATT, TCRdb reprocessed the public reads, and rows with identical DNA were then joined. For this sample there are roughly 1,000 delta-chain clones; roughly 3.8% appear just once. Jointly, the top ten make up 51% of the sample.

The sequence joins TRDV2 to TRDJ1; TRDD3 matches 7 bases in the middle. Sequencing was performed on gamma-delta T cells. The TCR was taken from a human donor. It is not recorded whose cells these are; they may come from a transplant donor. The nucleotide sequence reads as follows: TGTGCCTGTGACACGGTGGCTGGGGGGTCAGTGGACACCGATAAACTCATCTTT. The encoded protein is CACDTVAGGSVDTDKLIF.